The 3 T cell receptor beta chains presented below share a single source sample, sequenced in a study of cytomegalovirus exposure and HLA in healthy donors. The PCR ran on 60 Vbeta and 13 Jbeta primers. Data came from immunoSEQ multiplex PCR; TCRdb stores just in-frame clones and leaves some out. The sample has 85,000 to 130,000 clones, more than 60% seen once. Material for sequencing was PBMCs. The receptors were gathered from a man aged 60 to 69 in good health and CMV-seronegative.

This chain connects TRBV2 to TRBJ2-1, with 12 positions matching TRBD2. Trimming at V came to 5 bases and at J to 4 bases, leaving 9 bases not matched to a gene. The germline CDR1 and CDR2 sequences are SNHLY and FYNNEI. This CDR3 contains 17 residues. CDR3 DNA: TGTGCCAGCAGTCGAAGGTGGACTAGCGGGGTGTACAATGAGCAGTTCTTC. This translates into CASSRRWTSGVYNEQFF.

This clone appeared a few times. The chain links TRBV6-5 to TRBJ2-2; 9 nucleotides line up with TRBD1. CDR1 is MNHEY and CDR2 is SVGAGI in the germline V gene. The V segment lost 2 bases and the J segment 5 bases; nucleotides outside the gene matches: 6. This CDR3 comprises 16 residues. The CDR3 protein is CASSYMTTGGTGELFF. The DNA of the CDR3 is TGTGCCAGCAGTTACATGACGACAGGGGGTACCGGGGAGCTGTTTTTT.

The chain combines TRBV21-1 with TRBJ1-1. TRBV21-1 is reported as a pseudogene. There are 12 residues in the CDR3. For the CDR3, the DNA is TGTGCCAGCCCGAGTTTGAACACTGAAGCTTTCTTT. Protein: CASPSLNTEAFF.